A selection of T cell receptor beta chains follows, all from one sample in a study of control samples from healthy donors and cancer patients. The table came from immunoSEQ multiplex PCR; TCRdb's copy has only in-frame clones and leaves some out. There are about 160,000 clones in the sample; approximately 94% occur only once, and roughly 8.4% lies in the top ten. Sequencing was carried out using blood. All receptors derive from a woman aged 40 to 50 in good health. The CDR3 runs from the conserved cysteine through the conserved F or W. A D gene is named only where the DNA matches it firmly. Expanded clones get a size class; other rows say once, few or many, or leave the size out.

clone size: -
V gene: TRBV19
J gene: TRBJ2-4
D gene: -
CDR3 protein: CASQGGRGAKNIQYF

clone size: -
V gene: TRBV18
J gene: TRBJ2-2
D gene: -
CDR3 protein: CASSPLGKNTGELFF

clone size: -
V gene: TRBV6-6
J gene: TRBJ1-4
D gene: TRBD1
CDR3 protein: CASSYRDSEKLFF

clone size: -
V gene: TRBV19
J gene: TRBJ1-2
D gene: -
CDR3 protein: CASSIGPGYTF

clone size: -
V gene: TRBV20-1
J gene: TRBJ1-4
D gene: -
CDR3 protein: CSASSTNEKLFF

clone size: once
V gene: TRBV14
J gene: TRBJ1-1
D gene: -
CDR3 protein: CASSQEQGAPITEAFF

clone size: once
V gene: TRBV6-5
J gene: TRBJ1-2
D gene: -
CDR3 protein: CASSYEGGNYGYTF

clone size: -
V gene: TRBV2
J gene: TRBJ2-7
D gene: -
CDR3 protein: CASRDQRGPEQYF

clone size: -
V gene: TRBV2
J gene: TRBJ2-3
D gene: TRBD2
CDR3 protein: CASRGSSGSTDTQYF

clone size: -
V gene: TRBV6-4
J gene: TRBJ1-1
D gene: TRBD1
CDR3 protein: CASSDSHRGDTEAFF

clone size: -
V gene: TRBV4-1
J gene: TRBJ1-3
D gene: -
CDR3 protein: CASSQAAFSGNTIYF

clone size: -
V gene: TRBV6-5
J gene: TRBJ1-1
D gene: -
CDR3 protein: CASIRGTEAFF

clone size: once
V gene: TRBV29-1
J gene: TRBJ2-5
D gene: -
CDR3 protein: CSVGVDEETQYF

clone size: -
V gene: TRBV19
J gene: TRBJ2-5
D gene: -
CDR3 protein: CASSIIGVQETQYF

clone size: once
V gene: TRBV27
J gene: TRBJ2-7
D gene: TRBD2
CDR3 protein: CASSLSPVLAGGSYEQYF

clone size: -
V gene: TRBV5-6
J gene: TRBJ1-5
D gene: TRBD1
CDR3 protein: CASSSDREGQPQHF

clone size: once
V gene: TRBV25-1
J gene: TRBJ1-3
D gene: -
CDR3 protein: CASSVFLGDTIYF

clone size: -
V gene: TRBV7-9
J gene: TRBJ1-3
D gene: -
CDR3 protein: CASSFYRDSYSGNTIYF

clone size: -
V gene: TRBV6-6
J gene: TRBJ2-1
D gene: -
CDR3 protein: CASSYGQSYNEQFF

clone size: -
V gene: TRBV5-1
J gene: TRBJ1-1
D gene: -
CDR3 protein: CASSLDTEAFF

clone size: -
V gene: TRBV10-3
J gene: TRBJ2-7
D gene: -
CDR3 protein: CAIRQEVSYEQYF

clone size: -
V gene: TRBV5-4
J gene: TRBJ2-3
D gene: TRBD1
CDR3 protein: CASSLYGGQADTQYF

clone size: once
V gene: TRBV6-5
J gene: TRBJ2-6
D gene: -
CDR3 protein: CASSYSTRTGANVLTF

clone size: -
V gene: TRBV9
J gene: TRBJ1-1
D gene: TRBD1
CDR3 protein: CASSEWGLGSGGNTEAFF

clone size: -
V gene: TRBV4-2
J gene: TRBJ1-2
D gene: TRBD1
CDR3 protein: CASSQEGAGGTYGYTF

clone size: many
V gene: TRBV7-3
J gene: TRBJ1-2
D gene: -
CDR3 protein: CASSSGGPDYGYTF

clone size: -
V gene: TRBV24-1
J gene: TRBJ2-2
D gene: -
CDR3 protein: CATGNMATGELFF